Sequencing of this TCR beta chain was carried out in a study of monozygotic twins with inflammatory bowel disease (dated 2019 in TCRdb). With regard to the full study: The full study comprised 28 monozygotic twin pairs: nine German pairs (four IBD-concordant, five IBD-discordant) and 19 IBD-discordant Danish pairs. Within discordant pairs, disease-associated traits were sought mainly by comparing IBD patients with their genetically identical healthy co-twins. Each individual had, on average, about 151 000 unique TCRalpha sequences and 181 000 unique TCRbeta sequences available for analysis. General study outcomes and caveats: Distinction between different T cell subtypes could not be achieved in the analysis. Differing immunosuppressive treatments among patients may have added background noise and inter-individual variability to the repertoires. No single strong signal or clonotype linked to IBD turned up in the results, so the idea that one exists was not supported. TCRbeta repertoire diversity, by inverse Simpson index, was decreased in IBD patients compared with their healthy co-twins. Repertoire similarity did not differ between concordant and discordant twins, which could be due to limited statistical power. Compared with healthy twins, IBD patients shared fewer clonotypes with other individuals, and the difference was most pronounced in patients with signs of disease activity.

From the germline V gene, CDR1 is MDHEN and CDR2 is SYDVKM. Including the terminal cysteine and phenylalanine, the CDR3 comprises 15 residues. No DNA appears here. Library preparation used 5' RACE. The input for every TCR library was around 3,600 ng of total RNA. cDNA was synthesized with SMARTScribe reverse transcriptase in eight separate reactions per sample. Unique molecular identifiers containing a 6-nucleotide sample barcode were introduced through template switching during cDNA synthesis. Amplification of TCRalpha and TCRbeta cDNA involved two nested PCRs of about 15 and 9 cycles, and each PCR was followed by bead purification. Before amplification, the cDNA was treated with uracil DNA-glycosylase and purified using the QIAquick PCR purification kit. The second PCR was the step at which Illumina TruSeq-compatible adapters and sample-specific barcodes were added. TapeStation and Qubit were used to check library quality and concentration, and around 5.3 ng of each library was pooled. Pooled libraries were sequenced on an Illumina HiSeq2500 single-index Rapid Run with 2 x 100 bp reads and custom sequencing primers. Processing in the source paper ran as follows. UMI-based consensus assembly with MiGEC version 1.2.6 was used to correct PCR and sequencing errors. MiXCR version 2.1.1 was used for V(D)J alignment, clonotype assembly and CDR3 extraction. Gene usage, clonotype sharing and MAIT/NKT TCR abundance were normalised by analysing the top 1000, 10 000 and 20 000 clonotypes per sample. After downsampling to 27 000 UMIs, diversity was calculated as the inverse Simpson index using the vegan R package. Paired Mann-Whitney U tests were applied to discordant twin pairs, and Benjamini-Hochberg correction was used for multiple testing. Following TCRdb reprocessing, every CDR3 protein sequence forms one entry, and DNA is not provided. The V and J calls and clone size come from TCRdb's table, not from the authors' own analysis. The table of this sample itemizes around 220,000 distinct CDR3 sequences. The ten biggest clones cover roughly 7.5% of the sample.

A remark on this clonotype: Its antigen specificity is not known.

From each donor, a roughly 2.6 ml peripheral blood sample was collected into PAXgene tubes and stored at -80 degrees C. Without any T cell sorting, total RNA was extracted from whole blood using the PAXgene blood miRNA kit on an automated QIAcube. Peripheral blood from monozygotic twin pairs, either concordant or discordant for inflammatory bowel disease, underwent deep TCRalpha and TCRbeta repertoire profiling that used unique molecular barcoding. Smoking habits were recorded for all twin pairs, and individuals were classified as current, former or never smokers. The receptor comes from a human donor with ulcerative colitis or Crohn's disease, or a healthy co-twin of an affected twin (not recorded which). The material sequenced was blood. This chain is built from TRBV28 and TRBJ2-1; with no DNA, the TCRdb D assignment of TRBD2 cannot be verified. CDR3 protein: CASSNMGLAMHEQFF.